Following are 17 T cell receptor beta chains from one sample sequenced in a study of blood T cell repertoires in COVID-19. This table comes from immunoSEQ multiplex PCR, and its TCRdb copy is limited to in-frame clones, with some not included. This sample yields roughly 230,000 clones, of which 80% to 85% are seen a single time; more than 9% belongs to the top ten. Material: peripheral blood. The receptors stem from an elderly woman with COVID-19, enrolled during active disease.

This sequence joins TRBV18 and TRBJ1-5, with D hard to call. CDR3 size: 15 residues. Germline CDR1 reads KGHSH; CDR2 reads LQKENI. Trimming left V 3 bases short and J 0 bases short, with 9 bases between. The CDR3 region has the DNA TGTGCCAGCTCACCCTCACAAACTAGCAATCAGCCCCAGCATTTT. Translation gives CASSPSQTSNQPQHF. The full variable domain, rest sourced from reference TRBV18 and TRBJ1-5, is NAGVMQNPRHLVRRRGQEARLRCSPMKGHSHVYWYRQLPEEGLKFMVYLQKENIIDESGMPKERFSAEFPKEGPSILRIQQVVRGDSAAYFCASSPSQTSNQPQHFGDGTRLSIL.

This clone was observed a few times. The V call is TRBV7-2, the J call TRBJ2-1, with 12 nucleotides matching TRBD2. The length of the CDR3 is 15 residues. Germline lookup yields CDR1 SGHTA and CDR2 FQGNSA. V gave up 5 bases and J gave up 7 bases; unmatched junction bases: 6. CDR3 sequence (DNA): TGTGCCAGCAGCGCTAGCGGGGGGGCCTGGAATGAGCAGTTCTTC. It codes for CASSASGGAWNEQFF.

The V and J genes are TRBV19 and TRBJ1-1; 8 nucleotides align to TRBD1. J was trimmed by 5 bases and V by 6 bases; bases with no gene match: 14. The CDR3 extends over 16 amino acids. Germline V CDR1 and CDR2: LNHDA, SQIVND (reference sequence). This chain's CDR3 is CASSTPGGQLETEAFF. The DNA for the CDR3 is TGTGCCAGTAGCACCCCAGGGGGCCAGCTGGAAACTGAAGCTTTCTTT.

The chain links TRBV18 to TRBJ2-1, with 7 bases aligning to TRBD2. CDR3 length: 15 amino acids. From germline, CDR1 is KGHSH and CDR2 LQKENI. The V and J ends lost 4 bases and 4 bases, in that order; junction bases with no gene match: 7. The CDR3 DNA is TGTGCCAGCTCACGACAAAGCGGGGCTTACAATGAGCAGTTCTTC. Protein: CASSRQSGAYNEQFF. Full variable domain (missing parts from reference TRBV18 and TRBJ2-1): NAGVMQNPRHLVRRRGQEARLRCSPMKGHSHVYWYRQLPEEGLKFMVYLQKENIIDESGMPKERFSAEFPKEGPSILRIQQVVRGDSAAYFCASSRQSGAYNEQFFGPGTRLTVL.

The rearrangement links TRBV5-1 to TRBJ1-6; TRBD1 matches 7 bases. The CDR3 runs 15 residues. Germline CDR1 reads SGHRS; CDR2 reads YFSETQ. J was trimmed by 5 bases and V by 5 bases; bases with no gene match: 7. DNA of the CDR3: TGCGCCAGCAGGTATCAAACAGGGGATAATTCACCCCTCCACTTT. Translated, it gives CASRYQTGDNSPLHF.

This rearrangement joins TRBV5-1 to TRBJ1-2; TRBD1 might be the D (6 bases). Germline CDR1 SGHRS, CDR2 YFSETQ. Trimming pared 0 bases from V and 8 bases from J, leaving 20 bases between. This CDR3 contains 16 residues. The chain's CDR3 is CASSLAGLDRGRGYTF. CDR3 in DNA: TGCGCCAGCAGCTTGGCCGGCTTGGACAGAGGACGGGGCTACACCTTC.

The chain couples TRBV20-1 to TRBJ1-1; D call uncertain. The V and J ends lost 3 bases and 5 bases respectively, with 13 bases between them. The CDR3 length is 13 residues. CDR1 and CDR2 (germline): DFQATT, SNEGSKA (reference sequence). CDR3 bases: TGCAGTGCTAGTTCCAGCAGGAAAACTGAAGCTTTCTTT. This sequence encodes CSASSSRKTEAFF.

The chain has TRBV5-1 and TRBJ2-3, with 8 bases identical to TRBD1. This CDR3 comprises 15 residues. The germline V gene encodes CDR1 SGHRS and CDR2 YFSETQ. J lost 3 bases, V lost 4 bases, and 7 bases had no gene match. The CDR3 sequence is CASSIGQGRTDTQYF. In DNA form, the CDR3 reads TGCGCCAGCAGCATAGGACAGGGTCGTACAGATACGCAGTATTTT. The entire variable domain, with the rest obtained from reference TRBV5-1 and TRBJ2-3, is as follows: KAGVTQTPRYLIKTRGQQVTLSCSPISGHRSVSWYQQTPGQGLQFLFEYFSETQRNKGNFPGRFSGRQFSNSRSEMNVSTLELGDSALYLCASSIGQGRTDTQYFGPGTRLTVL.

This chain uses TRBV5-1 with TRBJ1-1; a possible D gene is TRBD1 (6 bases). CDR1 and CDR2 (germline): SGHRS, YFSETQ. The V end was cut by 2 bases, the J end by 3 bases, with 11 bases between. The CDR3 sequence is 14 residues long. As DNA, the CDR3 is TGCGCCAGCAGCTTCACGGGGGGCGACACTGAAGCTTTCTTT. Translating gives CASSFTGGDTEAFF.

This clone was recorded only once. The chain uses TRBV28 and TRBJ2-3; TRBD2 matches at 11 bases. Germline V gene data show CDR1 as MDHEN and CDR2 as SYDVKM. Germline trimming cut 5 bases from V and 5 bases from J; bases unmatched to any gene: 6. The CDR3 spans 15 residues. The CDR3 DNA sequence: TGTGCCAGCAGTGGACCGGGACTAGCGGAAGATACGCAGTATTTT. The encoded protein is CASSGPGLAEDTQYF.

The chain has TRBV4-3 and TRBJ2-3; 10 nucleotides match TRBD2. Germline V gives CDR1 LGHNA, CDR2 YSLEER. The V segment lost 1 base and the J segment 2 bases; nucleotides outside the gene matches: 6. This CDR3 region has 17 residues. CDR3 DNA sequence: TGCGCCAGCAGCCAAGCTCTAGCGGGGGTCGCCACAGATACGCAGTATTTT. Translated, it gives CASSQALAGVATDTQYF.

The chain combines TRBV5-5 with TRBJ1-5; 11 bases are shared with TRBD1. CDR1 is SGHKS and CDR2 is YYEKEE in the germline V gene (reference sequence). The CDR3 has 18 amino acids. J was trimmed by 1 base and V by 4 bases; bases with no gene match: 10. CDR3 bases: TGTGCCAGCAGCAGTGGGACAGGGGGTAGGGTGAGCAATCAGCCCCAGCATTTT. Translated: CASSSGTGGRVSNQPQHF.

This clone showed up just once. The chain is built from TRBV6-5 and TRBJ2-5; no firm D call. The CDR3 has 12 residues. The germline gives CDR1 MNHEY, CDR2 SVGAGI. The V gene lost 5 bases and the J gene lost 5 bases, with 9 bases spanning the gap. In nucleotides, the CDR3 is TGTGCCAGCAGTACTCTATCGGAGACCCAGTACTTC. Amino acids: CASSTLSETQYF.

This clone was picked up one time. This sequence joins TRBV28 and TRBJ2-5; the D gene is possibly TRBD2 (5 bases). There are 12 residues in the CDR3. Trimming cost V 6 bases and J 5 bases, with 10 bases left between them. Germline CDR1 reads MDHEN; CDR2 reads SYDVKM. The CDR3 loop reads CASRRAGETQYF. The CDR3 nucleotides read TGTGCCAGCAGGAGGGCGGGTGAGACCCAGTACTTC.

This chain's CDR3 is CASSVATADFGSGNTIYF. The CDR3 nucleotides are TGTGCCAGCAGCGTAGCTACCGCCGACTTTGGCTCTGGAAACACCATATATTTT. The chain is built from TRBV9 and TRBJ1-3; D uncertain. Germline V CDR1 and CDR2: SGDLS, YYNGEE. The V and J ends lost 0 bases and 0 bases respectively, with 16 bases between them. The CDR3 is 18 residues long.

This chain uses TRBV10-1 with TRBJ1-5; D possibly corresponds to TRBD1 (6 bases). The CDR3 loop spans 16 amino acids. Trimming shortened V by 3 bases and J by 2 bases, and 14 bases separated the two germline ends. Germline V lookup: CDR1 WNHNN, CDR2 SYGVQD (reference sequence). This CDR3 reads CASSETDRRGNQPQHF. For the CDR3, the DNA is TGCGCCAGCAGTGAAACGGACAGAAGGGGCAATCAGCCCCAGCATTTT.

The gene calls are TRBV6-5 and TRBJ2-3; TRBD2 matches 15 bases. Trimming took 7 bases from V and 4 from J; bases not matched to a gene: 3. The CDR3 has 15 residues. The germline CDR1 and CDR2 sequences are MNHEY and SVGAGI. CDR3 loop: CASTRTSGGADTQYF. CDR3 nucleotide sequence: TGTGCCAGCACCCGGACTAGCGGGGGGGCAGATACGCAGTATTTT.